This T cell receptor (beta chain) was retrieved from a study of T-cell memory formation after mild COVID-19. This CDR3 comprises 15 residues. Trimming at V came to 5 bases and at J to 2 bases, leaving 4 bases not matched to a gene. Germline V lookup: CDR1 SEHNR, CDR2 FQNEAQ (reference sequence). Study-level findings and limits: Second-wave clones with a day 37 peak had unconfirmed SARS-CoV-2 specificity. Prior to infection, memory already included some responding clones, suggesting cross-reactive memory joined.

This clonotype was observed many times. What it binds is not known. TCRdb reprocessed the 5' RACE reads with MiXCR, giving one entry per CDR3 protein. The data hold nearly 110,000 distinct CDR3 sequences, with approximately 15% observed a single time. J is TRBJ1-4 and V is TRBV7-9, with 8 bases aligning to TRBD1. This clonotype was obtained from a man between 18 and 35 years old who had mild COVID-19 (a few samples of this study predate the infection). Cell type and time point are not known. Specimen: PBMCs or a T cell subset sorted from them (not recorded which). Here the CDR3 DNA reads TGTGCCAGCAGCCTAAACAGGGGGACTAATGAAAAACTGTTTTTT. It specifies CASSLNRGTNEKLFF.